The 15 T cell receptor beta chains presented below share a single source sample, sequenced in a study of radiotherapy plus CTLA-4 blockade in lung cancer. The method was immunoSEQ multiplex PCR; TCRdb's version includes in-frame clones alone and lacks a portion of them. Seen here are 80,000 to 100,000 clones, approximately 74% observed once, and the top ten hold around 2.8%. The specimen was peripheral blood, collected from a patient treated with radiotherapy plus ipilimumab. These receptors were obtained from a human donor with non-small cell lung cancer who had a partial response to radiotherapy plus ipilimumab. Some clones in this sample may be carry-over from other donors' samples.

The chain employs TRBV25-1 and TRBJ1-1; 9 bases agree with TRBD1. CDR1 and CDR2 from the germline V gene are MGHDK and SYGVNS. CDR3 length equals 13 residues. The V gene end was trimmed by 7 bases and the J gene end by 6 bases; junction bases not matched to a gene: 6. The CDR3 nucleotides read TGTGCCAGCACATTAGACAGGGGGGCTGAAGCTTTCTTT. Protein sequence: CASTLDRGAEAFF.

This clone was detected only once. The rearrangement links TRBV19 to TRBJ1-6; 7 bases align to TRBD1. Germline V CDR1 and CDR2: LNHDA, SQIVND (reference sequence). This CDR3 is built from 16 residues. J was trimmed by 7 bases and V by 6 bases; bases with no gene match: 12. Here the CDR3 DNA reads TGTGCCAGTAGAACTCTCTCGGGACAGCGAAATTCACCCCTCCACTTT. Its translation: CASRTLSGQRNSPLHF.

This clone appeared a few times. As DNA, the CDR3 is TGTGCCAGCAGTTTCGTCACAGATACGCAGTATTTT. This gives the protein CASSFVTDTQYF. V gene TRBV28 combines with J gene TRBJ2-3; D is ambiguous. The V end lost 3 bases, the J end lost 2 bases, and 3 bases lay between the germline ends. Germline CDR1 MDHEN, CDR2 SYDVKM. CDR3 size: 12 residues.

This clone was seen a handful of times. The chain is built from TRBV4-3 and TRBJ2-4; unclear D gene. With 0 bases removed from V and 8 bases from J, the gap between germline ends came to 17 bases. The CDR3 is made up of 16 amino acids. Germline CDR1 and CDR2: LGHNA and YSLEER. The CDR3 DNA reads as TGCGCCAGCAGCCAAGAAGGTTTGGTCGCTCGGGACATTCAGTACTTC. Translated, it gives CASSQEGLVARDIQYF.

This clone occurred a few times. The chain couples TRBV4-1 to TRBJ2-2; TRBD2 aligns across 7 bases. This CDR3 comprises 15 residues. The germline V gene encodes CDR1 MGHRA and CDR2 YSYEKL. J lost 5 bases, V lost 3 bases, and 6 bases had no gene match. This chain's CDR3 is CASSQQTGLTGELFF. The CDR3 DNA sequence: TGCGCCAGCAGCCAGCAGACGGGACTAACCGGGGAGCTGTTTTTT.

This clone has just one count. V and J are TRBV10-2 and TRBJ2-5; 9 nucleotides align to TRBD1. The DNA end favors TRBJ2-7, so the J call may be wrong. Per germline, CDR1 WSHSY and CDR2 SAAADI. The CDR3 consists of 14 residues. The CDR3 reads CASSEGDRVDEQYF. CDR3 in DNA: TGCGCCAGCAGTGAGGGGGACAGGGTCGACGAGCAGTACTTC.

The chain carries TRBV5-1 and TRBJ1-4; tentatively, D is TRBD1 (5 bases). The CDR3 totals 14 residues. Trimming took 4 bases from V and 0 from J, leaving 7 bases between them. Looked up from germline, CDR1 is SGHRS and CDR2 is YFSETQ. DNA for the CDR3: TGCGCCAGCAGCGAGACAGCAACTAATGAAAAACTGTTTTTT. It specifies CASSETATNEKLFF.

The chain joins TRBV5-1 to TRBJ2-2; D possibly corresponds to TRBD1 (6 bases). Trimming cost V 2 bases and J 4 bases, with 12 bases left between them. This CDR3 has 15 amino acids. Germline V CDR1 and CDR2: SGHRS, YFSETQ. CDR3 nucleotides: TGCGCCAGCAGCTTACTTATAGGGGGCACCGGGGAGCTGTTTTTT. It specifies CASSLLIGGTGELFF.

V usage is TRBV6-1 and J usage is TRBJ1-2; D is possibly TRBD1 (5 bases). Germline V gene lookup returns CDR1 MNHNS and CDR2 SASEGT. V dropped 11 bases and J dropped 5 bases, with 18 bases sitting between them. This CDR3 spans 13 amino acids. The CDR3 nucleotides are TGTGCCGCCTCCCAGGGCCTAGGGTATGGCTACACCTTC. Its translation is CAASQGLGYGYTF.

The J gene is TRBJ1-6, the V gene TRBV11-2; possibly TRBD1 for D (6 bases). Germline CDR1 is SGHAT and CDR2 is FQNNGV. This CDR3 has 13 amino acids. The ends were cut back, 5 bases at V and 8 bases at J, with 10 bases in the middle. The CDR3 here is CASSPWTDSPLHF. DNA of the CDR3: TGTGCCAGCAGCCCCTGGACAGATTCACCCCTCCACTTT. Supplemented by reference TRBV11-2 and TRBJ1-6, the full variable domain reads EAGVAQSPRYKIIEKRQSVAFWCNPISGHATLYWYQQILGQGPKLLIQFQNNGVVDDSQLPKDRFSAERLKGVDSTLKIQPAKLEDSAVYLCASSPWTDSPLHFGNGTRLTVT.

This clone appeared a few times. V gene TRBV4-3 combines with J gene TRBJ2-7, with 9 positions matching TRBD1. Germline V gives CDR1 LGHNA, CDR2 YSLEER. V was clipped by 7 bases and J by 1 base; unmatched bases: 8. This CDR3 comprises 15 residues. The CDR3 region has the DNA TGCGCCAGCACCCCAGGACAGGGGTTTTCCTACGAGCAGTACTTC. Its translation: CASTPGQGFSYEQYF.

The chain joins TRBV7-3 to TRBJ2-7, with 8 bases lining up with TRBD1. The CDR3 contains 14 residues. V dropped 5 bases and J dropped 4; count of bases not matched to a gene: 7. Germline assignment: CDR1 SGHTA and CDR2 FQGTGA. The CDR3 coding sequence is TGTGCCAGCAGCCAAGACAGGGGCGGGTACGAGCAGTACTTC. It translates to CASSQDRGGYEQYF.

The DNA for the CDR3 is TGTGCCAGCAGTCCTTATCGGGTGTCTACTAGTGAGCAGTTCTTC. This translates into CASSPYRVSTSEQFF. The V gene is TRBV7-8, the J gene TRBJ2-1, with a weak D call TRBD2 (5 bases). Trimming took 6 bases from V and 9 from J, leaving 21 bases between them. CDR3 length: 15 amino acids. Germline CDR1 and CDR2: SGHVS and FQNEAQ.

This rearrangement joins TRBV29-1 to TRBJ1-2, with a possible D match to TRBD1 (5 bases). With 7 bases removed from V and 4 bases from J, the gap between germline ends came to 22 bases. This CDR3 spans 15 amino acids. Germline CDR1 SQVTM, CDR2 ANQGSEA. This chain's CDR3 is CSAATEITGSYGYTF. CDR3 bases: TGCAGCGCTGCGACTGAGATTACAGGCTCCTATGGCTACACCTTC. The entire variable domain, with the rest obtained from reference TRBV29-1 and TRBJ1-2, is as follows: SAVISQKPSRDICQRGTSLTIQCQVDSQVTMMFWYRQQPGQSLTLIATANQGSEATYESGFVIDKFPISRPNLTFSTLTVSNMSPEDSSIYLCSAATEITGSYGYTFGSGTRLTVV.

This clone showed up just once. The gene calls are TRBV5-4 and TRBJ1-5, with 8 bases aligning to TRBD1. The CDR3 totals 14 residues. With V trimmed by 4 bases and J by 8 bases, 8 bases remained unmatched. Germline CDR1 SGHNT, CDR2 YYREEE (reference sequence). The CDR3 bases are TGTGCCAGCAGCCAAACAGGGGGTTCTGAGCCCCAGCATTTT. The encoded protein is CASSQTGGSEPQHF.